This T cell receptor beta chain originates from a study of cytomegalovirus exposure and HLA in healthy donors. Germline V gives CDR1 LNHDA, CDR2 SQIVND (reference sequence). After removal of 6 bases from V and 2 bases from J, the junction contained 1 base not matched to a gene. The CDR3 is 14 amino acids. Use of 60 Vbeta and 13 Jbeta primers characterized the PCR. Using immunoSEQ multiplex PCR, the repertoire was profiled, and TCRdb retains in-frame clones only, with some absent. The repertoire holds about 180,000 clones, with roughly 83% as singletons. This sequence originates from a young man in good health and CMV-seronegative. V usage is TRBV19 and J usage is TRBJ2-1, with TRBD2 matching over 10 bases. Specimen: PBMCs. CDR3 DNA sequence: TGTGCCAGTAGACTAGCGGGGCCCTACAATGAGCAGTTCTTC. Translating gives CASRLAGPYNEQFF.